This entry lists 25 T cell receptor beta chains sequenced from one sample in a study of blood T cell repertoires in COVID-19. The repertoire was sequenced with immunoSEQ multiplex PCR; TCRdb's copy has only in-frame clones and lacks some. This repertoire shows about 220,000 clones, around 84% found once; its top ten account for around 3%. Sequencing input: peripheral blood. The receptor source for this set is a man aged 50 to 59 who had recovered from COVID-19.

The chain combines TRBV28 with TRBJ1-2; D possibly corresponds to TRBD1 (5 bases). The V gene's germline CDR1 is MDHEN and CDR2 SYDVKM. Trimming pared 3 bases from V and 4 bases from J, leaving 15 bases between. The CDR3 runs 15 residues. The CDR3, as DNA: TGTGCCAGCAGTTTGTCCCTGACCGGGGGCTATGGCTACACCTTC. This sequence encodes CASSLSLTGGYGYTF.

This chain links TRBV5-1 with TRBJ1-4; D is undetermined. Deletions cut 0 bases from V and 0 bases from J, with 6 bases between. Germline V gene sequence: CDR1 SGHRS, CDR2 YFSETQ. CDR3 length: 15 residues. The CDR3 here is CASSLAQTTNEKLFF. The CDR3 DNA reads TGCGCCAGCAGCTTGGCACAAACAACTAATGAAAAACTGTTTTTT.

The chain is built from TRBV19 and TRBJ2-1; TRBD2 matches 10 bases. CDR3 size: 18 residues. The germline CDR1 and CDR2 sequences are LNHDA and SQIVND (reference sequence). V lost 0 bases and J lost 1; bases outside the gene matches: 6. The CDR3 protein is CASSIELAGRTSYNEQFF. The CDR3 DNA sequence: TGTGCCAGTAGTATAGAACTAGCGGGGAGAACATCCTACAATGAGCAGTTCTTC.

This sequence joins TRBV7-2 and TRBJ2-4, with D possibly matching TRBD1 (5 bases). Trimming took off 2 bases at V and 2 bases at J, with 10 bases between the two ends. The CDR3 length is 15 residues. Germline lookup yields CDR1 SGHTA and CDR2 FQGNSA. The CDR3 coding sequence is TGTGCCAGCAGCTTATTTCAGGGAACCAAAAACATTCAGTACTTC. Translating gives CASSLFQGTKNIQYF.

V gene TRBV5-5 combines with J gene TRBJ2-2, with D uncertain. This CDR3 is 13 amino acids long. Germline CDR1 is SGHKS and CDR2 is YYEKEE (reference sequence). Trimming stripped 4 bases from V and 3 bases from J, with 7 bases between. The CDR3 DNA is TGTGCCAGCAGCCTCCTTTACACCGGGGAGCTGTTTTTT. Its translation is CASSLLYTGELFF.

This clone occurred a few times. V usage is TRBV30 and J usage is TRBJ2-3, with 9 bases aligning to TRBD1. Looked up from germline, CDR1 is GTSNPN and CDR2 is SVGIG (reference sequence). J gave up 3 bases and V 2 bases, and 3 bases lay outside the gene matches. The CDR3 covers 14 residues. DNA of the CDR3: TGTGCCTGGAGTAAACAGGGGGCAACAGATACGCAGTATTTT. Amino acid sequence: CAWSKQGATDTQYF.

The chain combines TRBV28 with TRBJ2-2; no firm D call. V was pared by 8 bases and J by 4 bases, with 11 bases between. The CDR3 loop spans 13 amino acids. CDR1 and CDR2 from the germline V gene are MDHEN and SYDVKM. This chain's CDR3 is CASELLSTGELFF. In DNA form, the CDR3 reads TGTGCCAGCGAACTATTAAGCACCGGGGAGCTGTTTTTT.

The J gene is TRBJ1-4, the V gene TRBV10-3; TRBD1 agrees at 9 bases. This CDR3 region has 13 residues. Germline CDR1 is ENHRY and CDR2 is SYGVKD. V lost 3 bases and J lost 10; bases outside the gene matches: 3. In DNA, the CDR3 is TGTGCCATCAGTGATACGACAGGGGGAAAACTGTTTTTT. It translates to CAISDTTGGKLFF.

The CDR3: CASSQWTGLNSPLHF. The CDR3 bases are TGTGCCAGCAGCCAATGGACAGGGTTGAATTCACCCCTCCACTTT. This sequence joins TRBV14 and TRBJ1-6, with 8 bases lining up with TRBD1. CDR1 is SGHDN, CDR2 FVKESK, per germline. This CDR3 contains 15 residues. J lost 7 bases, V lost 2 bases, and 4 bases had no gene match. The full variable domain, its missing parts supplied by reference TRBV14 and TRBJ1-6, is EAGVTQFPSHSVIEKGQTVTLRCDPISGHDNLYWYRRVMGKEIKFLLHFVKESKQDESGMPNNRFLAERTGGTYSTLKVQPAELEDSGVYFCASSQWTGLNSPLHFGNGTRLTVT.

J is TRBJ2-3 and V is TRBV19; D is perhaps TRBD1 (5 bases). The V and J ends lost 3 bases and 6 bases respectively, with 13 bases between them. CDR3 size: 14 residues. Germline loops: CDR1 LNHDA, CDR2 SQIVND (reference sequence). The CDR3 loop reads CASSIQGLADTQYF. CDR3 coding DNA: TGTGCCAGTAGTATCCAGGGTTTGGCGGATACGCAGTATTTT.

V is TRBV5-6 and J is TRBJ1-2, with D tentatively TRBD1 (6 bases). The V gene's germline CDR1 is SGHDT and CDR2 YYEEEE. Trimming took off 1 base at V and 0 bases at J, with 13 bases between the two ends. The CDR3 runs to 16 residues. CDR3 region: CASSLRGTKANYGYTF. CDR3 in DNA: TGTGCCAGCAGCTTGAGAGGGACAAAGGCTAACTATGGCTACACCTTC.

The gene calls are TRBV27 and TRBJ2-7; 11 bases line up with TRBD1. Unmatched junction bases numbered 6, after V lost 3 bases and J lost 5 bases. Per germline, CDR1 MNHEY and CDR2 SMNVEV (reference sequence). The length of the CDR3 is 15 residues. The CDR3 coding sequence is TGTGCCAGCAGTTTCCGGGACAGGGGGACCCACGAGCAGTACTTC. Translating gives CASSFRDRGTHEQYF.

As DNA, the CDR3 is TGTGCCAGTAAGGTGTCACGGGGAGGGAATGAGCAGTTCTTC. This gives the protein CASKVSRGGNEQFF. The chain recombines TRBV19 with TRBJ2-1, with 7 bases matching TRBD2. V lost 7 bases to trimming and J lost 7 bases; unmatched junction nucleotides: 10. The CDR3 runs 14 residues. CDR1 and CDR2 from the germline V gene are LNHDA and SQIVND (reference sequence).

This clone was found a few times. The chain has TRBV20-1 and TRBJ2-7; 8 nucleotides agree with TRBD1. The CDR3 contains 15 residues. Losses at the gene ends were 3 bases for V and 0 bases for J; bases not matched to a gene: 7. Looked up from germline, CDR1 is DFQATT and CDR2 is SNEGSKA (reference sequence). The CDR3 reads CSASSWDRSSYEQYF. In DNA form, the CDR3 reads TGCAGTGCTAGTTCCTGGGACAGGAGCTCCTACGAGCAGTACTTC.

The chain employs TRBV19 and TRBJ1-4; 7 positions agree with TRBD1. Germline CDR1 is LNHDA and CDR2 is SQIVND (reference sequence). CDR3 length equals 18 residues. J gave up 0 bases and V 6 bases, and 13 bases lay outside the gene matches. CDR3 amino acids: CASSTSRGGFATNEKLFF. The CDR3 DNA follows: TGTGCCAGTAGCACCTCCCGAGGGGGCTTCGCAACTAATGAAAAACTGTTTTTT.

A note on this clone: A read error may produce the germline difference seen at one junction end. This chain uses TRBV4-1 with TRBJ2-7; D perhaps matches TRBD1 (6 bases). CDR3 length: 14 residues. Germline CDR1 and CDR2: MGHRA and YSYEKL. In DNA form, the CDR3 reads TGCGCCAGCAGTCAAGGGGACATAGGTCGCGAGCAGTACTTC. It codes for CASSQGDIGREQYF.

The J gene is TRBJ2-5, the V gene TRBV6-1, with a tentative D call TRBD1 (6 bases). The CDR3 is made up of 16 amino acids. Trimming pared 2 bases from V and 1 base from J, leaving 14 bases between. Per germline, CDR1 MNHNS and CDR2 SASEGT. This CDR3 reads CASSERAGQTQETQYF. CDR3 coding DNA: TGTGCCAGCAGTGAAAGAGCCGGACAGACCCAAGAGACCCAGTACTTC.

The chain carries TRBV30 and TRBJ2-1, with 8 bases identical to TRBD2. The CDR3 contains 14 residues. Per the germline V gene, CDR1 is GTSNPN and CDR2 is SVGIG (reference sequence). The J segment lost 4 bases and the V segment lost 2 bases, leaving 4 bases of the junction unmatched. The CDR3 is CAWSSGSGYNEQFF. CDR3 bases: TGTGCCTGGAGTAGCGGGAGCGGATACAATGAGCAGTTCTTC.

The table lists this clone with a few counts. The chain recombines TRBV5-1 with TRBJ2-5, with a weak D call TRBD2 (6 bases). The length of the CDR3 is 15 residues. Germline CDR1 is SGHRS and CDR2 is YFSETQ. V was trimmed by 2 bases and J by 5 bases, leaving 16 bases between them. The CDR3 DNA is TGCGCCAGCAGCTTTAGGACCCCGGGGAGGGAGACCCAGTACTTC. This translates into CASSFRTPGRETQYF.

The chain is built from TRBV28 and TRBJ2-7; D gene ambiguous. CDR1 and CDR2 (germline): MDHEN, SYDVKM. CDR3 size: 13 residues. V was shortened by 8 bases and J by 0 bases, with 11 bases between the two germline ends. The CDR3 DNA is TGTGCCAGCTCCCAGCGCCTCTCCTACGAGCAGTACTTC. It encodes CASSQRLSYEQYF.

This chain links TRBV3-1 (or the pseudogene TRBV3-2) with TRBJ2-1, with TRBD2 matching 7 bases. V was pared by 2 bases and J by 4 bases, with 17 bases of the junction left unmatched. This CDR3 contains 19 residues. Germline V gene data show CDR1 as LGHDT and CDR2 as YNNKEL (reference sequence). The CDR3 DNA follows: TGTGCCAGCAGCCAAAAAATCGCCGTATTGGCGGGAGTTTACAATGAGCAGTTCTTC. Amino acids: CASSQKIAVLAGVYNEQFF.

In the case of this clone: Other DNA sequences from this sample encode an identical CDR3 as well. The chain employs TRBV7-2 and TRBJ2-5; the match to TRBD2 covers 11 bases. V shed 1 base, J shed 1 base, and the junction held 2 bases outside the gene matches. The V gene's germline CDR1 is SGHTA and CDR2 FQGNSA. The CDR3 extends over 16 amino acids. CDR3 bases: TGTGCCAGCAGCTTAGGGCTAGCGGGAGGCCAAGAGACCCAGTACTTC. Protein product: CASSLGLAGGQETQYF.

For the CDR3, the DNA is TGTGCCACCAGCCCCGTGGTTCAGGGGCCCTACGAGCAGTACTTC. It yields the protein CATSPVVQGPYEQYF. The V and J genes are TRBV15 and TRBJ2-7, with D perhaps matching TRBD1 (6 bases). Germline lookup yields CDR1 LNHNV and CDR2 YYDKDF (reference sequence). V gave up 5 bases and J gave up 2 bases, with 16 bases separating them. This CDR3 contains 15 residues.

The V gene is TRBV7-2, the J gene TRBJ1-2; 10 bases line up with TRBD1. The ends lost 4 bases at V and 2 bases at J; junction bases unmatched: 10. This CDR3 comprises 17 residues. Germline CDR1 SGHTA, CDR2 FQGNSA. The CDR3 loop reads CASSSGTGVLLNYGYTF. As DNA, the CDR3 is TGTGCCAGCAGCTCCGGGACAGGGGTCCTTCTCAACTATGGCTACACCTTC.

The chain couples TRBV18 to TRBJ2-3; 8 nucleotides match TRBD1. Germline V gene data show CDR1 as KGHSH and CDR2 as LQKENI. The junction had 5 bases not matched to a gene; V was cut back by 4 bases and J by 5 bases. CDR3 size: 14 residues. The CDR3 loop reads CASSLDRVEDTQYF. DNA for the CDR3: TGTGCCAGCTCACTGGACAGGGTCGAAGATACGCAGTATTTT.